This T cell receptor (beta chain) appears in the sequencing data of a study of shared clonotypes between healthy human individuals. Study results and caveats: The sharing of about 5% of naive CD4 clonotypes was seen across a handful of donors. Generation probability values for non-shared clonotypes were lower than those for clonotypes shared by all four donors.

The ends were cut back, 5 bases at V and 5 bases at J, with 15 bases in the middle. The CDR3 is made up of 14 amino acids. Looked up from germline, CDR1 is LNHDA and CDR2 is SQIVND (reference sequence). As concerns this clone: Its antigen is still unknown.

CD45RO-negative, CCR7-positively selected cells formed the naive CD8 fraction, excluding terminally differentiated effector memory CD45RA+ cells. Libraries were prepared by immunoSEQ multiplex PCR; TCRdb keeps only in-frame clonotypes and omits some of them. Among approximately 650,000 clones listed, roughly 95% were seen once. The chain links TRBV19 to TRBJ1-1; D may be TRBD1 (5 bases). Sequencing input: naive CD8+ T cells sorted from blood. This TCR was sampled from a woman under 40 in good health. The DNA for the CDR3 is TGTGCCAGTAGTGGGGACGTCCTTCGAACTGAAGCTTTCTTT. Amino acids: CASSGDVLRTEAFF.